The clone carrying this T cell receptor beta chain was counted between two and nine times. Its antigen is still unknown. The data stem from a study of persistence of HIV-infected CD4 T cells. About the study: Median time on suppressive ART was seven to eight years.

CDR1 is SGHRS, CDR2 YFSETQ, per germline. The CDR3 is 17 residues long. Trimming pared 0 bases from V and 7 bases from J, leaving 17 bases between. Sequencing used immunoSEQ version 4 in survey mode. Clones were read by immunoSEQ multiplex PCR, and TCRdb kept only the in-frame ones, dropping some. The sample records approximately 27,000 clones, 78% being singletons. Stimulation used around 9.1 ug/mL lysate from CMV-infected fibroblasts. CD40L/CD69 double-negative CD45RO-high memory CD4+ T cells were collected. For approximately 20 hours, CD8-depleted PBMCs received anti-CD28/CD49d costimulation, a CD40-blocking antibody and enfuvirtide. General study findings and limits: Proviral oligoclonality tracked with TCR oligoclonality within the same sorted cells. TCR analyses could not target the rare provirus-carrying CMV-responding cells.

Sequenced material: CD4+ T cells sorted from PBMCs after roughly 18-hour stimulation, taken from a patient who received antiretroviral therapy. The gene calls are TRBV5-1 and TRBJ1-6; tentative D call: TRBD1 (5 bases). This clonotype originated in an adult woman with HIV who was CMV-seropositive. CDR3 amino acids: CASSLAGGALGNSPLHF. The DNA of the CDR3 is TGCGCCAGCAGCTTGGCTGGTGGGGCGCTAGGGAATTCACCCCTCCACTTT.